What follows describes a single T cell receptor beta chain. Between the trimmed V and J ends, which lost 4 bases and 1 base, there was a span of 17 bases. Germline values: CDR1 SGHRS, CDR2 YFSETQ. The CDR3 is 16 amino acids. Under the authors' procedure: Reference gene primer amplification in the assay estimated nucleated cell counts. The protocol was immunoSEQ multiplex PCR, while the TCRdb copy is restricted to in-frame clones and leaves out a portion. V and J calls and clone size are given by that table; D and trimming were obtained from the DNA. Among approximately 220,000 clones, 80% to 90% were seen once, and the ten largest hold approximately 4.5%. The data stem from a study of blood T cell repertoires in COVID-19. Study-level information: COVID-19 samples from acute and convalescent phases originated in the United States, Italy and Spain. PBMCs, B-cell-depleted T cells, or T cells were the source of the cDNA or gDNA that made up the material.

The sequence was collected from a woman in her 70s with acute or convalescent COVID-19. The chain couples TRBV5-1 to TRBJ1-1; weak D call: TRBD1 (6 bases). Sequencing was performed on peripheral blood. CDR3 loop: CASSPGVRGTNTEAFF. The DNA for the CDR3 is TGCGCCAGCAGCCCCGGGGTCAGGGGCACGAACACTGAAGCTTTCTTT. Full variable domain (outside the CDR3, taken from reference TRBV5-1 and TRBJ1-1): KAGVTQTPRYLIKTRGQQVTLSCSPISGHRSVSWYQQTPGQGLQFLFEYFSETQRNKGNFPGRFSGRQFSNSRSEMNVSTLELGDSALYLCASSPGVRGTNTEAFFGQGTRLTVV.